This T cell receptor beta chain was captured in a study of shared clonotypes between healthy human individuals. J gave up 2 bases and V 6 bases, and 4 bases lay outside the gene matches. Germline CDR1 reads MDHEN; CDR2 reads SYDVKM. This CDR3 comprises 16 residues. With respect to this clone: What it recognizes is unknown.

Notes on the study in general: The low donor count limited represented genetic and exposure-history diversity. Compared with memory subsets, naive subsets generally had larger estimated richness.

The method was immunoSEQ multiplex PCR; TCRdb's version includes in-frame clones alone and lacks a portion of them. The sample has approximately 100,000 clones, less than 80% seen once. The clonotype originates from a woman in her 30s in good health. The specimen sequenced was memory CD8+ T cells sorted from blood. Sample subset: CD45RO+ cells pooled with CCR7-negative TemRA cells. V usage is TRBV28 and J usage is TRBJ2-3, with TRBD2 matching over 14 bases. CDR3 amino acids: CASSGLAGGHTDTQYF. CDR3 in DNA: TGTGCCAGCAGCGGACTAGCGGGAGGCCACACAGATACGCAGTATTTT.